Below, 22 T cell receptor beta chains from the same sample are listed, as sequenced in a study of shared clonotypes between healthy human individuals. Data came from immunoSEQ multiplex PCR; TCRdb stores just in-frame clones and leaves some out. Of about 690,000 clones listed, 90% are singletons. The sequenced sample consisted of memory CD8+ T cells from PBMCs. Subset meaning: CD45RO+ cells pooled with CCR7-negative TemRA cells. The source is a man younger than 35 in good health. Some clones in this sample may be carry-over from other donors' samples.

This chain joins TRBV23-1 and TRBJ2-6; D possibly corresponds to TRBD1 (5 bases). TRBV23-1 carries the ORF label, with uncertain function. The CDR3 extends over 15 amino acids. Trimming took off 0 bases at V and 2 bases at J, with 5 bases between the two ends. For the CDR3, the DNA is TGCGCCAGCAGTCAATCGGGGCCTGGGGCCAACGTCCTGACTTTC. This translates into CASSQSGPGANVLTF.

The chain joins TRBV7-9 to TRBJ1-1; 8 nucleotides match TRBD1. This CDR3 contains 12 residues. V gave up 5 bases and J gave up 14 bases; unmatched junction bases: 10. Germline CDR1 SEHNR, CDR2 FQNEAQ (reference sequence). The CDR3 region is CASSVPTGTGFF. The CDR3 coding sequence is TGTGCCAGCAGCGTTCCGACCGGGACAGGCTTCTTT.

The chain has TRBV7-8 and TRBJ2-3; 12 bases are a match to TRBD2. The V gene end was trimmed by 3 bases and the J gene end by 2 bases; junction bases not matched to a gene: 3. From germline, CDR1 is SGHVS and CDR2 FQNEAQ. This CDR3 has 16 residues. The CDR3 protein is CASSFGLAGNTDTQYF. CDR3 bases: TGTGCCAGCAGCTTCGGACTAGCGGGGAACACAGATACGCAGTATTTT.

The chain has TRBV7-9 and TRBJ2-1; 9 nucleotides match TRBD1. CDR3 length equals 15 residues. After removal of 2 bases from V and 10 bases from J, the junction contained 9 bases not matched to a gene. Per the germline V gene, CDR1 is SEHNR and CDR2 is FQNEAQ (reference sequence). CDR3 bases: TGTGCCAGCAGCTTATCCGGGGACAGGGTACGGGAGCAGTTCTTC. Protein: CASSLSGDRVREQFF.

The chain is built from TRBV13 and TRBJ1-2, with D uncertain. Germline loops: CDR1 PRHDT, CDR2 FYEKMQ (reference sequence). The CDR3 extends over 13 amino acids. Trimming removed 2 bases from V and 1 base from J, with 5 bases in between. The CDR3 DNA reads as TGTGCCAGCAGCTTAAGCGATAACTATGGCTACACCTTC. Protein: CASSLSDNYGYTF.

J is TRBJ1-2 and V is TRBV5-5; 7 positions match TRBD1. Trimming cost V 4 bases and J 3 bases; bases outside gene matches: 15. The CDR3 totals 17 residues. Looked up from germline, CDR1 is SGHKS and CDR2 is YYEKEE (reference sequence). In DNA, the CDR3 is TGTGCCAGCAGCCTACGGGACAGCTTTCATTTTGACTATGGCTACACCTTC. Translated, it gives CASSLRDSFHFDYGYTF.

The chain uses TRBV28 and TRBJ1-3; D remains unclear. This CDR3 is 13 amino acids long. CDR1 and CDR2 (germline): MDHEN, SYDVKM. Trimming shortened V by 4 bases and J by 4 bases, and 8 bases separated the two germline ends. The CDR3 sequence is CASSSGIGNTIYF. As DNA, the CDR3 is TGTGCCAGCAGTTCCGGCATCGGAAACACCATATATTTT.

This rearrangement joins TRBV28 to TRBJ2-1, with D perhaps given as TRBD1 or TRBD2 (6 bases each). From germline, CDR1 is MDHEN and CDR2 SYDVKM. The CDR3 has 16 residues. Trimming removed 2 bases from V and 3 bases from J, with 14 bases in between. The CDR3 DNA follows: TGTGCCAGCAGTTTAGTTGCGGGACACATCTACAATGAGCAGTTCTTC. Its protein product is CASSLVAGHIYNEQFF.

This chain joins TRBV11-3 and TRBJ2-1, with D perhaps TRBD2 (6 bases). The CDR3 contains 18 residues. Germline V gives CDR1 SGHNT, CDR2 YENEEA. The V gene lost 1 base and the J gene lost 0 bases, with 16 bases spanning the gap. The CDR3 DNA reads TGTGCCAGCAGCTTAGGGGATTCGGCGGGATCCTCCTACAATGAGCAGTTCTTC. Protein product: CASSLGDSAGSSYNEQFF.

The V and J genes are TRBV18 and TRBJ2-1; D is perhaps TRBD2 (6 bases). The V gene's germline CDR1 is KGHSH and CDR2 LQKENI. V was clipped by 10 bases and J by 0 bases, with 16 bases between them. The CDR3 is 15 residues long. CDR3 DNA sequence: TGTGCCACCCACTACGGGGGAAGCTCCTACAATGAGCAGTTCTTC. It encodes CATHYGGSSYNEQFF.

V usage is TRBV9 and J usage is TRBJ1-3, with 9 bases aligning to TRBD1. Germline lookup yields CDR1 SGDLS and CDR2 YYNGEE. The CDR3 totals 16 residues. Trimming cost V 4 bases and J 7 bases; bases outside gene matches: 12. The CDR3 sequence: CASSFTGGRSGNTIYF. The DNA for the CDR3 is TGTGCCAGCAGCTTTACAGGGGGCCGCTCGGGGAACACCATATATTTT. Looking up the rest from reference TRBV9 and TRBJ1-3 gives the full variable domain: DSGVTQTPKHLITATGQRVTLRCSPRSGDLSVYWYQQSLDQGLQFLIQYYNGEERAKGNILERFSAQQFPDLHSELNLSSLELGDSALYFCASSFTGGRSGNTIYFGEGSWLTVV.

The J gene is TRBJ1-3, the V gene TRBV18; D is ambiguous. Germline values: CDR1 KGHSH, CDR2 LQKENI. The CDR3 is 15 amino acids. Trimming took off 4 bases at V and 0 bases at J, with 10 bases between the two ends. The CDR3 DNA reads as TGTGCCAGCTCACGCTTAGGGCTCTCTGGAAACACCATATATTTT. Its translation is CASSRLGLSGNTIYF.

The chain is built from TRBV28 and TRBJ1-2; 8 bases are a match to TRBD1. The CDR3 is 15 amino acids. Germline assignment: CDR1 MDHEN and CDR2 SYDVKM. The J segment lost 4 bases and the V segment lost 11 bases, leaving 15 bases of the junction unmatched. CDR3 amino acids: CASSLWRDRIYGYTF. As DNA, the CDR3 is TGTGCCTCCAGTTTGTGGCGGGACAGGATCTATGGCTACACCTTC.

The chain couples TRBV27 to TRBJ1-4; D possibly corresponds to TRBD1 (5 bases). Germline CDR1 and CDR2: MNHEY and SMNVEV (reference sequence). V gave up 5 bases and J gave up 8 bases, with 15 bases separating them. The CDR3 has 14 residues. The CDR3 spells CASSPGLRREKLFF. In DNA form, the CDR3 reads TGTGCCAGCAGTCCGGGACTGAGGCGGGAAAAACTGTTTTTT.

The chain carries TRBV19 and TRBJ1-2; D gene uncertain. The CDR3 has 13 residues. The germline V gene encodes CDR1 LNHDA and CDR2 SQIVND (reference sequence). V was cut by 3 bases and J by 3 bases, with 8 bases left in between. Written as DNA, the CDR3 is TGTGCCAGTAGTATGGCGGGGTACTATGGCTACACCTTC. Translation: CASSMAGYYGYTF.

This sequence joins TRBV7-9 and TRBJ2-1; 10 nucleotides align to TRBD2. Germline V gives CDR1 SEHNR, CDR2 FQNEAQ (reference sequence). The CDR3 sequence is 16 residues long. With 6 bases clipped from V and 8 bases from J, the junction kept 13 bases outside the gene matches. CDR3: CASRPPLAGVIDEQFF. CDR3 DNA sequence: TGTGCCAGCAGACCACCCCTAGCGGGAGTAATCGATGAGCAGTTCTTC.

The gene calls are TRBV15 and TRBJ2-7; TRBD1 matches 7 bases. V lost 4 bases, J lost 8 bases, and 14 bases stayed unmatched. Germline CDR1 and CDR2: LNHNV and YYDKDF (reference sequence). This CDR3 comprises 15 residues. CDR3 sequence: CATSTGQVREGQQYF. The CDR3 DNA sequence: TGTGCCACCAGCACCGGACAGGTGAGAGAGGGCCAGCAGTACTTC.

V and J are TRBV9 and TRBJ2-5, with no clear D. The DNA end favors TRBJ2-7, so the J call may be wrong. The V gene's germline CDR1 is SGDLS and CDR2 YYNGEE. CDR3 length equals 13 residues. DNA for the CDR3: TGTGCCAGCAGCGTACAGGACCACTACGAGCAGTACTTC. Amino acids: CASSVQDHYEQYF.

This chain joins TRBV10-3 and TRBJ2-6; TRBD1 is a possible D gene (6 bases). CDR1 and CDR2 from the germline V gene are ENHRY and SYGVKD. V was clipped by 7 bases and J by 0 bases, with 16 bases between them. The CDR3 covers 17 residues. Written as DNA, the CDR3 is TGTGCCATCACCCCGGGACAAGTAAACTCTGGGGCCAACGTCCTGACTTTC. It translates to CAITPGQVNSGANVLTF.

The CDR3 nucleotides are TGTGCCAGCAGCTTAGAGGGGTTCGGGGCCAACGTCCTGACTTTC. This codes for CASSLEGFGANVLTF. This sequence joins TRBV7-9 and TRBJ2-6; perhaps TRBD1 as D (5 bases). Germline values: CDR1 SEHNR, CDR2 FQNEAQ (reference sequence). The CDR3 sequence is 15 residues long. V was cut by 1 base and J by 4 bases, with 8 bases left in between.

The V and J genes are TRBV27 and TRBJ2-7, with D perhaps TRBD1 (6 bases). Trimming left V 8 bases short and J 3 bases short, with 17 bases between. Germline lookup yields CDR1 MNHEY and CDR2 SMNVEV (reference sequence). The CDR3 consists of 14 residues. CDR3 residues: CASGRDTGFYEQYF. The CDR3 DNA follows: TGTGCCAGCGGACGGGACACGGGGTTCTACGAGCAGTACTTC.

This clone was counted once. This chain joins TRBV7-9 and TRBJ2-7; tentatively, D is TRBD1 (5 bases). This CDR3 is 14 amino acids long. With 5 bases removed from V and 2 bases from J, the gap between germline ends came to 13 bases. Germline V gene sequence: CDR1 SEHNR, CDR2 FQNEAQ (reference sequence). Written as DNA, the CDR3 is TGTGCCAGCAGCCCGGTGACCAGGGCCTACGAGCAGTACTTC. Translating gives CASSPVTRAYEQYF.